The subject of this entry is one T cell receptor beta chain. Its antigen is as yet unknown. This entry belongs to a study of shared clonotypes between healthy human individuals. Healthy HIV-negative adults with no recent acute infections or vaccinations were recruited as donors. Study results and limitations: The study generally estimated greater richness for naive than memory subsets. Roughly 4.6% of naive CD4 clonotypes were common to a handful of donors. The sampled material consisted only of blood, and tissue repertoires are likely to differ.

TCRdb keeps only in-frame clones here, not all; method: immunoSEQ multiplex PCR. The sample records roughly 1,500,000 clones, under 99% being singletons. V was clipped by 5 bases and J by 1 base, with 9 bases between them. The CDR3 length is 13 residues. Germline loops: CDR1 SGHRS, CDR2 YFSETQ. The receptor comes from a man aged 30 to 39 in good health. Sequenced: naive CD4+ T cells sorted from blood. Described subset: CD45RA+ positively selected. The V gene is TRBV5-1, the J gene TRBJ1-2; D not certain. The CDR3 spells CASSSTLNYGYTF. Written as DNA, the CDR3 is TGCGCCAGCAGTTCAACACTTAACTATGGCTACACCTTC.